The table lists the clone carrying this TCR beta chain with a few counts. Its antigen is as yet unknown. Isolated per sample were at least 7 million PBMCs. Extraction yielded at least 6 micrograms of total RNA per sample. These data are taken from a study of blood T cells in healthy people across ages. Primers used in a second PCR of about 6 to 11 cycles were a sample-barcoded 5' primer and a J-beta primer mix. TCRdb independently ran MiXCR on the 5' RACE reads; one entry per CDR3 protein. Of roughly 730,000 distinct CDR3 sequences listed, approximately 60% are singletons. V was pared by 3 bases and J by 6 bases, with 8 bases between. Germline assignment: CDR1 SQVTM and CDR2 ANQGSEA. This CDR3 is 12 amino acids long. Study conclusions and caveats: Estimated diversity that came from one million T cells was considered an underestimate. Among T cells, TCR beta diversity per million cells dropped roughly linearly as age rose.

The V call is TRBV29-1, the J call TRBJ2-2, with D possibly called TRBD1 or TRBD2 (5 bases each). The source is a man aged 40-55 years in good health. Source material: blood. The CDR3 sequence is CSVDGASGELFF. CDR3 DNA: TGCAGCGTTGACGGGGCATCCGGGGAGCTGTTTTTT.